What follows are 13 T cell receptor beta chains derived from one specimen sequenced in a study of beta chain features in type 1 diabetes. Of the isolated RNA, all was reverse transcribed, and so the sequenced material was expressed TCRB transcripts. Some clones are missing from TCRdb's copy, which holds only in-frame ones; the method was immunoSEQ multiplex PCR. The table shows 850,000 to 900,000 clones, with roughly 17% occurring only once. Sequencing used naive CD4+ T cells from blood. The receptor source for this set is a woman aged 18-29 years in good health.

This clone has just a few counts. The rearrangement joins TRBV2 to TRBJ2-7; D unresolved. Trimming shortened V by 5 bases and J by 0 bases, and 11 bases separated the two germline ends. Germline V gene lookup returns CDR1 SNHLY and CDR2 FYNNEI. The CDR3 sequence is 14 residues long. CDR3 coding DNA: TGTGCCAGCAGTAATCAGAAGAGCTCCTACGAGCAGTACTTC. The encoded protein is CASSNQKSSYEQYF.

The rearrangement links TRBV6-6 to TRBJ2-3; the D is unclear. V was trimmed by 0 bases and J by 2 bases, leaving 6 bases between them. Germline V gives CDR1 MNHNY, CDR2 SVGAGI (reference sequence). CDR3 length: 14 residues. CDR3 DNA: TGTGCCAGCAGTTACTCGCTCGTCACAGATACGCAGTATTTT. Its translation: CASSYSLVTDTQYF.

J is TRBJ2-5 and V is TRBV6-1; D unresolved. Germline lookup yields CDR1 MNHNS and CDR2 SASEGT. This CDR3 has 13 residues. With 4 bases removed from V and 5 bases from J, the gap between germline ends came to 11 bases. CDR3 amino acids: CASSVGMGETQYF. The CDR3 DNA reads TGTGCCAGCAGTGTGGGAATGGGTGAGACCCAGTACTTC.

This chain uses TRBV11-2 with TRBJ1-3; TRBD1 aligns across 9 bases. Germline-derived CDR1 and CDR2 are SGHAT and FQNNGV. Trimming removed 3 bases from V and 6 bases from J; junction bases left unmatched: 3. The CDR3 length is 14 residues. CDR3 sequence: CASSFGTGSNTIYF. CDR3 bases: TGTGCCAGCAGCTTTGGGACAGGGTCAAACACCATATATTTT.

This clone was detected only a few times. This chain uses TRBV2 with TRBJ1-5; 9 positions agree with TRBD1. V trimming: 5 bases; J trimming: 6 bases; junction bases outside the gene matches: 5. The CDR3 runs 14 residues. The germline V gene has CDR1 SNHLY and CDR2 FYNNEI. Here the CDR3 reads CASSSTGGLQPQHF. The CDR3 region has the DNA TGTGCCAGCAGTTCGACAGGGGGGCTTCAGCCCCAGCATTTT. Variable domain in full (rest from reference TRBV2 and TRBJ1-5): EPEVTQTPSHQVTQMGQEVILRCVPISNHLYFYWYRQILGQKVEFLVSFYNNEISEKSEIFDDQFSVERPDGSNFTLKIRSTKLEDSAMYFCASSSTGGLQPQHFGDGTRLSIL.

Of note for this clone: Other DNA sequences of this sample code for an identical CDR3. This chain uses TRBV28 with TRBJ2-5; D is perhaps TRBD1 (6 bases). The last part of the DNA fits TRBJ2-7 better; the J call may be wrong. From germline, CDR1 is MDHEN and CDR2 SYDVKM. The CDR3 length is 13 residues. The DNA for the CDR3 is TGTGCCAGCAGCCCCGGACAGTCCTACGAGCAGTACTTC. Protein sequence: CASSPGQSYEQYF.

The chain couples TRBV7-6 to TRBJ2-7; 9 nucleotides agree with TRBD1. V was pared by 6 bases and J by 5 bases, with 14 bases of the junction left unmatched. The CDR3 covers 16 residues. Germline V gene data show CDR1 as SGHVS and CDR2 as FNYEAQ. CDR3 DNA: TGTGCCAGCAGTTTTCTCGGCGACAGGGGGGCCAACGAGCAGTACTTC. It yields the protein CASSFLGDRGANEQYF.

This clone was counted a few times. The chain employs TRBV7-9 and TRBJ1-2; TRBD1 aligns across 7 bases. The germline CDR1 and CDR2 sequences are SEHNR and FQNEAQ (reference sequence). Unmatched junction bases numbered 8, after V lost 5 bases and J lost 5 bases. The CDR3 runs to 14 residues. CDR3 region: CASSRGGGFYGYTF. The CDR3 nucleotides are TGTGCCAGCAGCCGGGGAGGGGGCTTTTATGGCTACACCTTC.

The gene calls are TRBV5-1 and TRBJ1-4; D gene uncertain. CDR3 length equals 14 residues. Per the germline V gene, CDR1 is SGHRS and CDR2 is YFSETQ. The V gene lost 3 bases and the J gene lost 4 bases, with 10 bases spanning the gap. In DNA, the CDR3 is TGCGCCAGCAGCTCGACGGTCTATAATGAAAAACTGTTTTTT. This codes for CASSSTVYNEKLFF.

A few counts support this clone. V usage is TRBV7-8 and J usage is TRBJ2-1; D gene unclear. The germline V gene has CDR1 SGHVS and CDR2 FQNEAQ. This CDR3 comprises 17 residues. V was trimmed by 3 bases and J by 5 bases, leaving 20 bases between them. As DNA, the CDR3 is TGTGCCAGCAGCTTCTCCAGAATCCCTGTTGGGCACAATGAGCAGTTCTTC. The encoded protein is CASSFSRIPVGHNEQFF.

J is TRBJ1-4 and V is TRBV7-8; TRBD1 aligns across 8 bases. Trimming at V came to 5 bases and at J to 4 bases, leaving 3 bases not matched to a gene. This CDR3 comprises 14 residues. Germline V gives CDR1 SGHVS, CDR2 FQNEAQ. CDR3 sequence (DNA): TGTGCCAGCAGCGTACAGGGGGATAATGAAAAACTGTTTTTT. Its protein product is CASSVQGDNEKLFF.

This clone has only a few counts. V is TRBV15 and J is TRBJ2-5, with D perhaps TRBD1 (6 bases). The V gene's germline CDR1 is LNHNV and CDR2 YYDKDF (reference sequence). The CDR3 is 17 residues long. Trimming took off 3 bases at V and 7 bases at J, with 24 bases between the two ends. The CDR3 DNA reads TGTGCCACCAGCAGGAGGTTAGGGGACACCGTTCCTTGGACCCAGTACTTC. It is translated as CATSRRLGDTVPWTQYF.

Concerning this clone itself: This same CDR3 is encoded by further DNA sequences in the sample. This chain connects TRBV28 to TRBJ2-1; no definite D call. CDR1 and CDR2 (germline): MDHEN, SYDVKM. V was cut by 2 bases and J by 0 bases, with 5 bases left in between. This CDR3 is built from 14 residues. The CDR3 DNA is TGTGCCAGCAGTTTAGTGGGCTCCTACAATGAGCAGTTCTTC. The encoded protein is CASSLVGSYNEQFF.